This TCR beta chain was captured by sequencing in a study of vaccination and CD4 T cells after COVID-19. About the research overall: Stimulation used overlapping spike peptides from SARS-CoV-2, HCoV-NL63, HCoV-OC43 and HCoV-229E.

About this clonotype itself: Its antigen is undetermined.

Researchers used the Oncomine TCR Beta short-read assay to sequence DNA from cultured CD4+ T cells. One entry per CDR3 protein, called by TCRdb with MiXCR from the PCR reads. The sample lists about 5,500 distinct CDR3 sequences; around 30% were seen once. Treatment reported: approximately nine-day PBMC culture with coronavirus spike peptide pools or control peptides (ViraFEST assay). This specimen consisted of CD4+ T cells from blood, cultured in vitro, obtained after SARS-CoV-2 vaccination. This sequence was found in a human donor who had recovered from COVID-19.

The CDR3 reads CASSTRLAGGLDEQYF. The CDR3 DNA reads TGTGCCAGCAGTACTCGACTAGCGGGAGGTTTAGACGAGCAGTACTTC. The rearrangement uses TRBV27 and TRBJ2-7; 13 nucleotides align to TRBD2. Per germline, CDR1 MNHEY and CDR2 SMNVEV (reference sequence). J lost 5 bases, V lost 5 bases, and 9 bases had no gene match. This CDR3 contains 16 residues.